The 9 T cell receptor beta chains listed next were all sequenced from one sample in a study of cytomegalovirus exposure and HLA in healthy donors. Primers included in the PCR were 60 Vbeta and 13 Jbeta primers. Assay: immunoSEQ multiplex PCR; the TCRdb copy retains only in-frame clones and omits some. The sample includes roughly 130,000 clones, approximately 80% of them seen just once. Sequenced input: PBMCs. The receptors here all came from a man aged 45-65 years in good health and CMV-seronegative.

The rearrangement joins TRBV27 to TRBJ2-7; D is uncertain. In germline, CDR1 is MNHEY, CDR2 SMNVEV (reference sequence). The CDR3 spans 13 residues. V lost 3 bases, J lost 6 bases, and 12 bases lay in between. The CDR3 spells CASSFPPPSEQYF. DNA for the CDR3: TGTGCCAGCAGTTTTCCCCCTCCCTCCGAGCAGTACTTC.

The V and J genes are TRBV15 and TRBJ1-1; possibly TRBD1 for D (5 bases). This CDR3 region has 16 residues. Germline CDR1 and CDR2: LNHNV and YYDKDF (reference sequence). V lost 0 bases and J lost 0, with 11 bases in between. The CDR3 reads CATSRDVGPLNTEAFF. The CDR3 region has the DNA TGTGCCACCAGCAGAGATGTGGGGCCCCTGAACACTGAAGCTTTCTTT.

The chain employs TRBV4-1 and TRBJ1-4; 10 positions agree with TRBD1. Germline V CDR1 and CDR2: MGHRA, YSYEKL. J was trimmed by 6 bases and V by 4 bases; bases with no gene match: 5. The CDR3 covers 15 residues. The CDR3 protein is CASSLSGTGDEKLFF. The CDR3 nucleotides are TGCGCCAGCAGCCTCAGCGGGACAGGGGATGAAAAACTGTTTTTT.

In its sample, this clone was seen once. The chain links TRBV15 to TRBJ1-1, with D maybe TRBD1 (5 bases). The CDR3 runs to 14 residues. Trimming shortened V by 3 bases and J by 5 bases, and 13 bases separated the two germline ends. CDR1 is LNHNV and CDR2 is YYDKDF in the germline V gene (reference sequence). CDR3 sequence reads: CATSRGGRLTEAFF. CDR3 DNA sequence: TGTGCCACCAGCAGGGGGGGAAGGCTGACTGAAGCTTTCTTT.

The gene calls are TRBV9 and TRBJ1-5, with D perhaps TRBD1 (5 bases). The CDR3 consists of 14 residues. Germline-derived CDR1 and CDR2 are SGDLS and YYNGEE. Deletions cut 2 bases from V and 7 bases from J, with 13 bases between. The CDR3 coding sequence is TGTGCCAGCAGCGTGGGGGGATATGAACAGCCCCAGCATTTT. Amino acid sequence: CASSVGGYEQPQHF.

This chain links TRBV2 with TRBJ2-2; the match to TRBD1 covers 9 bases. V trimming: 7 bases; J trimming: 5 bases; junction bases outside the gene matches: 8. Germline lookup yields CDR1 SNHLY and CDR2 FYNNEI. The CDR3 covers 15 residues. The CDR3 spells CASTLGQGKTGELFF. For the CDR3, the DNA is TGTGCCAGCACCCTCGGACAGGGGAAGACCGGGGAGCTGTTTTTT.

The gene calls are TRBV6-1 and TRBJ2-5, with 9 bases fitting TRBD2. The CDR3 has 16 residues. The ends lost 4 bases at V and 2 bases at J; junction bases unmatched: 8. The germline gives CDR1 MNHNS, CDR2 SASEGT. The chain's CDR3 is CASSGPLAGTQETQYF. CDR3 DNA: TGTGCCAGCAGTGGGCCCCTAGCGGGGACTCAAGAGACCCAGTACTTC.

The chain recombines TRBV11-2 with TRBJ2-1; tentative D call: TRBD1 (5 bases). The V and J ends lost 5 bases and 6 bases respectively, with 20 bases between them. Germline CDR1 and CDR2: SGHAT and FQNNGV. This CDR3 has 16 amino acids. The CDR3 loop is CASSPSKGDWINEQFF. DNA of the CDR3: TGTGCCAGCAGCCCATCGAAAGGGGATTGGATCAATGAGCAGTTCTTC.

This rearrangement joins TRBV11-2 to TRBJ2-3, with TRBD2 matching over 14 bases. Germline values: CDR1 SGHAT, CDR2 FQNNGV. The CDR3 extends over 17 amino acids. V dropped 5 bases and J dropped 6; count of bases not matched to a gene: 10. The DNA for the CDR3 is TGTGCCAGCAGCCGCCGACTAGCGGGGGGGCTATTGGATACGCAGTATTTT. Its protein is CASSRRLAGGLLDTQYF.